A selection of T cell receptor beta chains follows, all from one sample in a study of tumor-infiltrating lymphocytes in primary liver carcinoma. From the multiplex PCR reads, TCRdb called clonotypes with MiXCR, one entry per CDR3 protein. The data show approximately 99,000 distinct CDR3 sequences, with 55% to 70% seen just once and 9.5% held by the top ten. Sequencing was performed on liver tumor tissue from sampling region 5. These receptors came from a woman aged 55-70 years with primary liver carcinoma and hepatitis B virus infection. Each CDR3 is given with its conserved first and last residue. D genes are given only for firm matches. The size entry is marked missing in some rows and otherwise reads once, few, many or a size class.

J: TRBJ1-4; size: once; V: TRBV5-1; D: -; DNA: TGCGCCGGCAGCCTTCAGGGGCCGAATGAAAAACTGTTTTTT; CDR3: CAGSLQGPNEKLFF
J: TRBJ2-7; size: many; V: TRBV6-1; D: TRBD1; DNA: TGTGCCAGCAGAAAACAGGGGGATGGGGGATACGAGCAGTACTTC; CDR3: CASRKQGDGGYEQYF
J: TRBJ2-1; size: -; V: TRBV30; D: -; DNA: TGTGCCTGGAGTGTGGTTGAGGGGGACAAGCGGGCACGGAGCTCCCACAATAAGCAGTTCTTC; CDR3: CAWSVVEGDKRARSSHNKQFF
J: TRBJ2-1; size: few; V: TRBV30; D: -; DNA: TGTGCCTGGAGTTACCCCGGCGGGAAATACAATGAGCAGTTCTTC; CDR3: CAWSYPGGKYNEQFF
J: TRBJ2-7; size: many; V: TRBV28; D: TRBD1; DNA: TGTGCCAGCAGAGAGACTGGGACAGGGGTCTACGAGCAGTACTTC; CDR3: CASRETGTGVYEQYF
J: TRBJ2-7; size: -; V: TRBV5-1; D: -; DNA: TGCGCCAGCAGCTTGTTGGTGGCTGGCGAGCAGTACTTC; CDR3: CASSLLVAGEQYF
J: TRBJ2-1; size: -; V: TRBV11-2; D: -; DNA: TGTGCCGGCAGCTTAGATGGGAACCGCAATGAACAGCTCTTC; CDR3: CAGSLDGNRNEQLF
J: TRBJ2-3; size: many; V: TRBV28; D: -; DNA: TGTGCCAGCAGTTTGTTGAGGCGGGCCCAAGAGTATACGCAGTATTTT; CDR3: CASSLLRRAQEYTQYF
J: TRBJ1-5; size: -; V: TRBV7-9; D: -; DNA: TGTGCCAGCTGGTTAGGCCTGGATCAGCCCCAGCATTTT; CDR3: CASWLGLDQPQHF
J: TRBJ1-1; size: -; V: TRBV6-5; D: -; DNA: TGTGCCAGCAGTTACCGAAGGTTGTGGACTGAAGCTATCTTT; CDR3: CASSYRRLWTEAIF
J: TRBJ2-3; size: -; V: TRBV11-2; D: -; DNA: TGTGTCAGCACCTTAGATCAAGGAGATACGCAGTATTTT; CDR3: CVSTLDQGDTQYF
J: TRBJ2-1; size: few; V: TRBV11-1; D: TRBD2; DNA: TGTGCCAGCAGCTTCTGGATCTTAGCGGGGAGCGGGTACAATGAGCAGTTCTTC; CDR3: CASSFWILAGSGYNEQFF
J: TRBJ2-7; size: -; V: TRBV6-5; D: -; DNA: TGTGCCAGCGGGCGCGCTTTAGGAAGCAGGAGGGCTAGGGAGCAGTACTTC; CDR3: CASGRALGSRRAREQYF
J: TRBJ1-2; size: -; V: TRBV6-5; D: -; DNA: TGTGCCAGCAGTTACTTCCTTAACTATGGCTACATCTTC; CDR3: CASSYFLNYGYIF
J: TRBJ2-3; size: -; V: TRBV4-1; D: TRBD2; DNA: TGCGCCAACAACCAAGAAACCGGGACTAGGAGAGTCGCAGATACGCAGTATTTT; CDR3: CANNQETGTRRVADTQYF
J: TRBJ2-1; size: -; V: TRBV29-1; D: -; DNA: TGCAGCGTTCCCGCGTTGGGTGTTCGTGAGAACAGAAAACCCTACAATGAGCAGTTCTTC; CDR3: CSVPALGVRENRKPYNEQFF
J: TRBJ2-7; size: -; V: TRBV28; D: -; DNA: TGTGCCAGCAGTACACCGCTGGAGGTTAGGCCGAGTGGGCAGTACTTC; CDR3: CASSTPLEVRPSGQYF
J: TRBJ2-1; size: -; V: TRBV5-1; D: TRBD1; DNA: TGCGCCAGCAACCCGGAACCCTGTGGGGACAGGGGGCGCAATGAGCAGTTCTTC; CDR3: CASNPEPCGDRGRNEQFF
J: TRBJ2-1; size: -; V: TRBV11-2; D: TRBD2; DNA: TGTGTCAACAGATGGACTAGCGGGGCAGAGCAGTTCTTC; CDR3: CVNRWTSGAEQFF
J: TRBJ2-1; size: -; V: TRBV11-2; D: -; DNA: TGTACCAGCAGCCCCGACGCCTACAATGGGCAGCTCTTC; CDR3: CTSSPDAYNGQLF
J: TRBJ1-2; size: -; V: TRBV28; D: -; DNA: TGTGCCAGCAGTTTATCTTGGTCGGGGGGGACCTATGGCTACACCTTT; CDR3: CASSLSWSGGTYGYTF
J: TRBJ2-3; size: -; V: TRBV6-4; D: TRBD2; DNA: TGTGTCAGCAGTGACGTAGCGGGAGGCTCCACAGATACACAGTATTTT; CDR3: CVSSDVAGGSTDTQYF
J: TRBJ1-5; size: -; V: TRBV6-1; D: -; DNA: TGTGCCAGCAGTGAAACGCTAGGACCAAATCAGCCCCAGCATTTT; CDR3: CASSETLGPNQPQHF